This T cell receptor beta chain was profiled in a study of blood T cells in healthy people across ages. Broader study findings: The unknown donor CMV status may have confounded expanded clonotype changes. Estimated diversity, derived from one million T cells, was regarded as an underestimate.

On this clonotype: Its antigen is not identified.

The second PCR ran about 6 to 11 cycles with a sample-barcoded 5' primer and J-beta primers. Via MiXCR, TCRdb re-called the 5' RACE reads, giving one row per CDR3 protein. The top ten hold 3% to 4.5% of the sample, which has about 800,000 distinct CDR3 sequences, 20% to 25% seen once. CDR1 SGDLS and CDR2 YYNGEE come from the germline V gene. This CDR3 is built from 14 residues. V was trimmed by 2 bases and J by 4 bases, leaving 9 bases between them. The same data also contributed to another study, on T cells of mothers and their children. This second report adds: Reverse transcription into cDNA received all extracted RNA, at approximately 1.5 ug per 15 ul.

The genes are TRBV9 and TRBJ2-2; the D is unclear. This TCR came from a boy aged 5-17 years in good health. The material sequenced was blood. The CDR3, as DNA: TGTGCCAGCAGCGTGGGGTGGGCCACCGGGGAGCTGTTTTTT. It specifies CASSVGWATGELFF.